The rows below give T cell receptor beta chains drawn from one sample of a study of blood T cells in healthy people across ages. MiXCR, run by TCRdb on the 5' RACE reads, gives a single entry per CDR3 protein. The sample includes roughly 2 million distinct CDR3 sequences, about 49% of them seen just once. Input material: blood. These receptors originate from a woman aged 40 to 49 in good health. Both conserved end residues are part of each CDR3. The D gene is left open where the match is weak. Rows give clone size only sometimes, using once, few, many, or a class for an expanded clone.

NA,TRBV28,TRBJ1-2,NA,CASTEGGALPYGYTF,TGTGCCAGCACTGAGGGGGGGGCGCTTCCCTATGGCTACACCTTC
few,TRBV27,TRBJ2-5,NA,CASSTVQGFWETQYF,TGTGCCAGCAGTACAGTACAGGGTTTTTGGGAGACCCAGTACTTC
NA,TRBV7-9,TRBJ2-4,NA,CASSSPDRRQQYF,TGTGCCAGCAGCTCCCCAGACCGCAGACAGCAGTACTTC
NA,TRBV7-2,TRBJ2-7,NA,CASRLAGGRFEQYF,TGTGCCAGCAGGCTCGCCGGGGGCCGGTTCGAGCAGTACTTC
NA,TRBV5-1,TRBJ1-2,TRBD1,CASSLGDRVEITF,TGCGCCAGCAGCTTGGGGGACAGGGTGGAGATCACCTTC
NA,TRBV20-1,TRBJ1-6,NA,CSASGGRARSYNSPLHF,TGCAGTGCTAGTGGGGGTAGGGCTAGATCCTATAATTCACCCCTCCACTTT
few,TRBV7-9,TRBJ2-5,TRBD1,CASSSKTGAIETQYF,TGTGCCAGCAGCTCCAAGACAGGGGCCATAGAGACCCAGTACTTC
NA,TRBV10-3,TRBJ1-5,NA,CATKGRNSNQPQHF,TGTGCCACCAAAGGACGCAATAGCAATCAGCCCCAGCATTTT
few,TRBV4-3,TRBJ1-6,TRBD1,CASSQGQGYNSPLHF,TGCGCCAGCAGCCAAGGACAGGGCTATAATTCACCCCTCCACTTT
NA,TRBV29-1,TRBJ2-3,NA,CSVPNLLGLSTTQYF,TGCAGCGTTCCCAACTTGTTGGGGTTGAGCACTACGCAGTATTTT
few,TRBV20-1,TRBJ1-2,NA,CSARVFWALTNYGYTF,TGCAGTGCTAGAGTTTTTTGGGCCCTAACTAACTATGGCTACACCTTC
once,TRBV7-2,TRBJ1-5,NA,CASSTPGSNQPQHF,TGTGCCAGCAGCACCCCGGGGAGCAATCAGCCCCAGCATTTT
NA,TRBV4-2,TRBJ2-6,TRBD1,CASSQVHRGFSSGANVLTF,TGTGCCAGCAGCCAAGTACACAGGGGGTTTAGCTCTGGGGCCAACGTCCTGACTTTC
NA,TRBV28,TRBJ1-4,NA,CASTWSDRPGEKLFF,TGTGCCAGCACTTGGTCCGACAGACCGGGGGAAAAACTGTTTTTT
once,TRBV2,TRBJ2-7,TRBD2,CASSDTSGAEQYF,TGTGCCAGCAGTGATACTAGCGGGGCCGAGCAGTACTTC
NA,TRBV25-1,TRBJ1-6,NA,CASSLISGSPLHF,TGTGCCAGCAGCCTAATTTCGGGATCACCCCTCCACTTT
NA,TRBV7-8,TRBJ2-7,NA,CASSWGPADEQYF,TGTGCCAGCAGCTGGGGACCTGCCGACGAGCAGTACTTC
few,TRBV27,TRBJ2-3,NA,CASSLSAGSSTDTQYF,TGTGCCAGCAGTTTATCGGCAGGATCTAGCACAGATACGCAGTATTTT
NA,TRBV29-1,TRBJ2-5,TRBD2,CSAEEAAGETQYF,TGCAGCGCTGAAGAAGCAGCGGGGGAGACCCAGTACTTC
NA,TRBV7-2,TRBJ2-5,TRBD2,CASSFSGGVRETQYF,TGTGCCAGCAGCTTTAGCGGGGGGGTGAGAGAGACCCAGTACTTC
few,TRBV20-1,TRBJ2-1,TRBD2,CSAQAGGPGNEQFF,TGCAGTGCCCAAGCGGGGGGGCCAGGGAATGAGCAGTTCTTC
NA,TRBV20-1,TRBJ1-2,NA,CSARTLGQTGGYTF,TGCAGTGCTAGAACCCTGGGGCAAACGGGGGGCTACACCTTC
once,TRBV29-1,TRBJ2-1,NA,CSVEDGGLWNEQFF,TGCAGCGTGGAGGACGGGGGGCTCTGGAATGAGCAGTTCTTC
NA,TRBV29-1,TRBJ2-1,TRBD1,CSVKIRQGLNNEQFF,TGCAGCGTGAAGATTAGACAGGGCCTAAACAATGAGCAGTTCTTC
NA,TRBV24-1,TRBJ1-5,NA,CATSESKTAQPQHF,TGTGCCACCAGTGAGTCGAAGACAGCTCAGCCCCAGCATTTT
few,TRBV4-1,TRBJ2-7,TRBD1,CASSQAGQGVYEQYF,TGCGCCAGCAGCCAAGCCGGACAGGGGGTATACGAGCAGTACTTC
NA,TRBV3-1,TRBJ2-5,TRBD1,CASSQDWARDSQETQYF,TGTGCCAGCAGCCAAGATTGGGCCCGGGACAGCCAAGAGACCCAGTACTTC
few,TRBV7-9,TRBJ2-3,NA,CASSLYSADTQYF,TGTGCCAGCAGCTTATATTCAGCCGATACGCAGTATTTT
once,TRBV5-1,TRBJ2-5,TRBD1,CTSSLRQGQETQYF,TGCACCAGCAGCCTACGACAGGGTCAAGAGACCCAGTACTTC
NA,TRBV6-2/TRBV6-3,TRBJ2-1,NA,CASSSHWDSYNEQFF,TGTGCCAGCAGTAGTCATTGGGATTCCTACAATGAGCAGTTCTTC
once,TRBV20-1,TRBJ1-2,TRBD1,CSANRDRGRGGYTF,TGCAGTGCCAACCGGGACAGGGGGCGAGGAGGCTACACCTTC
NA,TRBV20-1,TRBJ2-5,TRBD1,CSATGQGARSIETQYF,TGCAGTGCAACGGGACAGGGGGCGCGGAGTATCGAGACCCAGTACTTC
NA,TRBV7-8,TRBJ2-7,NA,CASSLDPGVGYEQYF,TGTGCCAGCAGCTTAGACCCAGGGGTAGGCTACGAGCAGTACTTC
NA,TRBV27,TRBJ2-7,NA,CASSNIQGREQYF,TGTGCCAGCAGTAATATTCAGGGCCGCGAGCAGTACTTC
NA,TRBV29-1,TRBJ2-5,NA,CSVDRSQETQYF,TGCAGCGTCGACAGGTCTCAAGAGACCCAGTACTTC
NA,TRBV7-2,TRBJ1-2,NA,CASSLVSGGYTF,TGTGCCAGCAGCTTAGTATCCGGGGGCTACACCTTC
NA,TRBV15,TRBJ2-7,TRBD2,CATSSRPGLASYNEQYF,TGTGCCACCAGCAGTAGACCGGGACTAGCCTCCTACAATGAGCAGTACTTC
NA,TRBV20-1,TRBJ2-5,NA,CSPGRGGPQYF,TGCAGCCCCGGTCGCGGCGGTCCGCAGTACTTC
NA,TRBV7-2,TRBJ1-5,NA,CASSLEAVAQPQHF,TGTGCCAGCAGCTTAGAAGCAGTGGCCCAGCCCCAGCATTTT
NA,TRBV4-1,TRBJ2-5,NA,CACSQALSETQYF,TGCGCCTGCAGCCAAGCATTATCAGAGACCCAGTACTTC
NA,TRBV2,TRBJ2-3,NA,CASRYRDLEGDTQYF,TGTGCCAGCAGGTACCGGGACCTCGAAGGGGATACGCAGTATTTT
NA,TRBV4-2,TRBJ2-7,NA,CASSQEGAAETYEQYF,TGTGCCAGCAGCCAAGAAGGGGCAGCGGAGACCTACGAGCAGTACTTC
NA,TRBV4-3,TRBJ1-2,TRBD1,CASSPRQGGGDGYTF,TGCGCCAGCAGCCCTCGACAGGGAGGTGGGGATGGCTACACCTTC
few,TRBV10-3,TRBJ2-5,NA,CAISDPMMTQETQYF,TGTGCCATCAGTGACCCAATGATGACCCAAGAGACCCAGTACTTC
NA,TRBV6-5,TRBJ1-5,TRBD1,CASSSGLGQGALQPQHF,TGTGCCAGCAGTTCCGGCCTGGGACAGGGGGCTTTGCAGCCCCAGCATTTT
NA,TRBV15,TRBJ2-3,TRBD1,CATSSVWDRGHPDTQYF,TGTGCCACCAGCAGCGTTTGGGACAGGGGGCATCCAGATACGCAGTATTTT
NA,TRBV6-2/TRBV6-3,TRBJ1-2,NA,CASSWVLYGYTF,TGTGCCAGCAGTTGGGTACTCTATGGCTACACCTTC
NA,TRBV6-2/TRBV6-3,TRBJ2-5,NA,CASSYPGLFQETQYF,TGTGCCAGCAGTTACCCCGGGCTTTTCCAAGAGACCCAGTACTTC
NA,TRBV6-5,TRBJ2-1,NA,CASRRNPLFYNEQFF,TGTGCCAGCAGGCGTAATCCCCTTTTTTACAATGAGCAGTTCTTC
NA,TRBV4-3,TRBJ1-6,NA,CASSQDRTGTGSPLHF,TGCGCCAGCAGCCAAGATCGTACAGGGACGGGCTCACCCCTCCACTTT
NA,TRBV29-1,TRBJ2-7,TRBD1,CSVVPGQGRRNEQYF,TGCAGCGTCGTTCCGGGACAGGGACGGCGGAACGAGCAGTACTTC
NA,TRBV9,TRBJ2-6,NA,CASSVGGRVLDGANVLTF,TGTGCCAGCAGCGTAGGCGGCAGGGTGCTGGATGGGGCCAACGTCCTGACTTTC
NA,TRBV24-1,TRBJ2-3,NA,CATSDLRGGANTQYF,TGTGCCACCAGTGATTTGCGTGGGGGGGCGAATACGCAGTATTTT